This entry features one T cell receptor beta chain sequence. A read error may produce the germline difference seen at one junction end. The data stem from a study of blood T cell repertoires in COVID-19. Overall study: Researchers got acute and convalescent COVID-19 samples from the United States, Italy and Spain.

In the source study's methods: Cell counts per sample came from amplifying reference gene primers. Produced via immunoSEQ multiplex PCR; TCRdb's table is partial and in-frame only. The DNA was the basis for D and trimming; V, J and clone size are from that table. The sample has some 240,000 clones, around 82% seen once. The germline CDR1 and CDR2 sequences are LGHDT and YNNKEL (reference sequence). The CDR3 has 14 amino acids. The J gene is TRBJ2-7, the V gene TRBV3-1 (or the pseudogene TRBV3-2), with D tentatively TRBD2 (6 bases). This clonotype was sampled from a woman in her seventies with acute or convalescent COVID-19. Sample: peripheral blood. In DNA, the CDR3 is TGTGCCAGCAGCCAAGCCCGCGGCGGGACTCGCACCCAATTC. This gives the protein CASSQARGGTRTQF.